This T cell receptor (beta chain) was identified during a study of metastatic and nonmetastatic thyroid tumors. Study processing details: A papillary thyroid cancer distant-metastasis classifier was built from CDR3 differences across clinicopathological groups. TCRdb recomputed clones from the PCR reads via MiXCR. In this record, the V and J calls reflect TCRdb's handling and not the investigators' own analysis. The data show roughly 90,000 clones, 15% seen once. This CDR3 region has 14 residues. Looked up from germline, CDR1 is SGHTA and CDR2 is FQGNSA. Trimming at V came to 3 bases and at J to 5 bases, leaving 6 bases not matched to a gene. Until they underwent thyroid surgery, no patient had received any treatment. This clone was seen only a few times.

The sequenced material came from blood. The sequence was obtained from a female donor with papillary thyroid cancer or a benign thyroid nodule (not recorded which). Some clones in this sample may be carry-over from other donors' samples. The chain carries TRBV7-2 and TRBJ2-5, with 7 positions matching TRBD2. In nucleotides, the CDR3 is TGTGCCAGCAGCTTGTCGGCTAGCGGCGAGACCCAGTACTTC. Its translation is CASSLSASGETQYF.